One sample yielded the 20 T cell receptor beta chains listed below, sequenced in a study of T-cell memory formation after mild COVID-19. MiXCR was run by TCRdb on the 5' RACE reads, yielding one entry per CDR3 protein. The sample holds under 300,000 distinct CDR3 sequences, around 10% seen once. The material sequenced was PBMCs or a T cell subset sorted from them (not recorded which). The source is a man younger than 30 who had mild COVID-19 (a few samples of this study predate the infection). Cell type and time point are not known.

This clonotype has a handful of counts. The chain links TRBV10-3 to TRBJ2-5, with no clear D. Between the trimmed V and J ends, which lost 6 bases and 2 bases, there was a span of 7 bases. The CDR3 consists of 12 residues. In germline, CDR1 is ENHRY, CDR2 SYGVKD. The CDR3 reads CAIRSGQETQYF. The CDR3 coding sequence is TGTGCCATCAGATCCGGGCAAGAGACCCAGTACTTC.

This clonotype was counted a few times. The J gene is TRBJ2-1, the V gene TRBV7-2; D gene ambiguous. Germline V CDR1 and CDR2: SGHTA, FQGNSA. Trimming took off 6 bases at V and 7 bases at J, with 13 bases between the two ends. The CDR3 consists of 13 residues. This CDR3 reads CASSRLMLNEQFF. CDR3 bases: TGTGCCAGCAGTAGACTCATGCTGAATGAGCAGTTCTTC.

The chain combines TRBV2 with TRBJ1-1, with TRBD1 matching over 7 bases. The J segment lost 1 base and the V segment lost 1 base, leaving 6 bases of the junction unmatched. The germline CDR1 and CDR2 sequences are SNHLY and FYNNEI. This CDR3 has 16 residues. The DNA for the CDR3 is TGTGCCAGCAGTGAAGGGACAGGCCTTAAGAACACTGAAGCTTTCTTT. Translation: CASSEGTGLKNTEAFF.

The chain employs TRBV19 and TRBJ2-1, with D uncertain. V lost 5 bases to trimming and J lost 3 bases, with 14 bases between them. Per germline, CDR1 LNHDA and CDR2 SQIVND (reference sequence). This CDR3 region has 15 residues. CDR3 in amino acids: CASSAQQSYYNEQFF. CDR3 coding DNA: TGTGCCAGTAGTGCCCAGCAGAGTTACTACAATGAGCAGTTCTTC.

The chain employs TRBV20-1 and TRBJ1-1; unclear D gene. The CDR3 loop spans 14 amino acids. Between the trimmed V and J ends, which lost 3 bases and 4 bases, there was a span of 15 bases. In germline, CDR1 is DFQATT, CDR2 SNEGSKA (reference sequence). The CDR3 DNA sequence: TGCAGTGCTAGGCGTCCTGCCGGGAGCACTGAAGCTTTCTTT. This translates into CSARRPAGSTEAFF.

CDR3 amino acids: CASSSVGRAHNEQFF. CDR3 DNA sequence: TGTGCCAGCAGCTCCGTGGGGCGGGCGCATAATGAGCAGTTCTTC. The chain couples TRBV7-2 to TRBJ2-1; D possibly matches TRBD1 or TRBD2 (5 bases each). CDR1 is SGHTA and CDR2 is FQGNSA in the germline V gene. V lost 4 bases and J lost 7, with 17 bases in between. This CDR3 has 15 residues.

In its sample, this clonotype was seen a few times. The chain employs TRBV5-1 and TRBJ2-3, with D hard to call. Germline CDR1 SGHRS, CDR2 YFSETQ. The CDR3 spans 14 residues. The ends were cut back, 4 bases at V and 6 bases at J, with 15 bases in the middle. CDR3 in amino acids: CASSPRLGSDTQYF. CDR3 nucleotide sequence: TGCGCCAGCAGCCCTAGGTTGGGGTCCGATACGCAGTATTTT.

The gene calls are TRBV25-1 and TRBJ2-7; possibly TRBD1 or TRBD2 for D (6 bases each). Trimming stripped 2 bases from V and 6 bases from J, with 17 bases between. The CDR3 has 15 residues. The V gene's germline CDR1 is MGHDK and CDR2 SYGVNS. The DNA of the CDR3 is TGTGCCAGCAGTGAACTCGGGGGCTTAAGGTCCGAGCAGTACTTC. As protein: CASSELGGLRSEQYF.

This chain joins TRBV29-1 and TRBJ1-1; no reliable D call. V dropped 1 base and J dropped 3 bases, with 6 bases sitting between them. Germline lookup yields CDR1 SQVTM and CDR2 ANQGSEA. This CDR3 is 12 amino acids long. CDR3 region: CSVEADDTEAFF. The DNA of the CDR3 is TGCAGCGTTGAAGCGGATGACACTGAAGCTTTCTTT.

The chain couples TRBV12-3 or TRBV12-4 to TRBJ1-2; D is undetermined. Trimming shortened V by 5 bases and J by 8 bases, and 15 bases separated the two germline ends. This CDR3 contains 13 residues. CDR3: CASSALGPSGYTF. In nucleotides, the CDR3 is TGTGCCAGCAGTGCTCTCGGCCCGTCGGGCTACACCTTC.

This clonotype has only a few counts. CDR3 region: CATSGPGTNEKLFF. The CDR3 DNA follows: TGTGCCACCAGTGGTCCGGGTACGAATGAAAAACTGTTTTTT. The chain uses TRBV24-1 and TRBJ1-4; the D is unclear. CDR3 length: 14 amino acids. Germline values: CDR1 KGHDR, CDR2 SFDVKD. Trimming left V 5 bases short and J 5 bases short, with 11 bases between.

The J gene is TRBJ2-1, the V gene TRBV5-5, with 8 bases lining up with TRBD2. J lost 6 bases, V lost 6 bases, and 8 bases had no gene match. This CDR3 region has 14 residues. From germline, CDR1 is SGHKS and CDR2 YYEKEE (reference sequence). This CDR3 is CASTLAGTLNEQFF. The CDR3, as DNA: TGTGCCAGCACCTTAGCGGGGACCCTCAATGAGCAGTTCTTC. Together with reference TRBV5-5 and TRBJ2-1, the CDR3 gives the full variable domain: DAGVTQSPTHLIKTRGQQVTLRCSPISGHKSVSWYQQVLGQGPQFIFQYYEKEERGRGNFPDRFSARQFPNYSSELNVNALLLGDSALYLCASTLAGTLNEQFFGPGTRLTVL.

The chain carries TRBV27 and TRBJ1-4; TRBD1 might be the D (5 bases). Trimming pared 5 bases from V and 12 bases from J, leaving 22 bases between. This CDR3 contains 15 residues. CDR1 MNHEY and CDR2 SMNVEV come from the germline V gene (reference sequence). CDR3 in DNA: TGTGCCAGCAGTCATACGACGGGGCGGCTTGGCGAACTGTTTTTT. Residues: CASSHTTGRLGELFF.

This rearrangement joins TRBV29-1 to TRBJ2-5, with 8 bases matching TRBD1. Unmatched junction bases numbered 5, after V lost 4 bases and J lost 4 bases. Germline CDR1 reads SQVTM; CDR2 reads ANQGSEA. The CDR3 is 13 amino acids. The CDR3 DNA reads TGCAGCGTTGTTGAACAGGGGGGAGAGACCCAGTACTTC. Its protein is CSVVEQGGETQYF.

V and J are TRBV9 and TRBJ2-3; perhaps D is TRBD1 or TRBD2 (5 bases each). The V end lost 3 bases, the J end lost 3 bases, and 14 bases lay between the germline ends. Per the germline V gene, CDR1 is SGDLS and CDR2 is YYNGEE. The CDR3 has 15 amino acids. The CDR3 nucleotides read TGTGCCAGCAGCGCGTTGGGACCTCATACAGATACGCAGTATTTT. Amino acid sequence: CASSALGPHTDTQYF.

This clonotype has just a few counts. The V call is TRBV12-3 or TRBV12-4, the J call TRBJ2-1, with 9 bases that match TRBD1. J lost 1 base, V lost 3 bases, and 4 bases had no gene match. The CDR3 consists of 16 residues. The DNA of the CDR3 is TGTGCCAGCAGTTTGTGGACAGGGGCATCCTACAATGAGCAGTTCTTC. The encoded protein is CASSLWTGASYNEQFF.

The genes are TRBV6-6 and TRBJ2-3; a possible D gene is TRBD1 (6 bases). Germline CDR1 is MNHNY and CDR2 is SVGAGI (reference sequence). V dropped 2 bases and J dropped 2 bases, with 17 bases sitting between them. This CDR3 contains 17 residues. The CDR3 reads CASSYGGRVSFTDTQYF. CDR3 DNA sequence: TGTGCCAGCAGTTACGGGGGCAGGGTTTCATTCACAGATACGCAGTATTTT.

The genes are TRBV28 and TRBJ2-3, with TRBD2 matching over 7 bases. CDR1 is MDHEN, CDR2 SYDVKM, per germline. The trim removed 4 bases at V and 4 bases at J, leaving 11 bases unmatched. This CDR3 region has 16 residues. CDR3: CASSYAGEPRADTQYF. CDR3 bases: TGTGCCAGCAGTTATGCGGGGGAGCCCCGAGCAGATACGCAGTATTTT.

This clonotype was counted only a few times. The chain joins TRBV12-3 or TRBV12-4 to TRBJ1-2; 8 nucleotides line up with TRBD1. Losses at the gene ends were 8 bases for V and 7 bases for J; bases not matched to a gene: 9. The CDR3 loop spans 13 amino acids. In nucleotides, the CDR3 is TGTGCCAGCTGGGACAGGTCCAGAAGTGGCTACACCTTC. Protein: CASWDRSRSGYTF.

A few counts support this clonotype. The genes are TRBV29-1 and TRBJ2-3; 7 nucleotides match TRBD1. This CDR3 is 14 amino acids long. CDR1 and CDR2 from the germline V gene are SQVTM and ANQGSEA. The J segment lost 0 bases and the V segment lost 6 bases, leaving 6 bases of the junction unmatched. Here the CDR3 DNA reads TGCAGCGTAACACAGGGGCGAAGCACAGATACGCAGTATTTT. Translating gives CSVTQGRSTDTQYF.